The subject of this entry is one T cell receptor (beta chain). Its target is not known. This entry comes from a study of beta chain features in type 1 diabetes. Study overall: Cell yields, gender and age were comparable in patients and healthy donors. Broader study findings: There were fewer insertions and more deletions at the VDJ junctions of type 1 diabetes patients.

Sequenced material consisted of expressed TCRB transcripts (all of the isolated RNA was reverse transcribed). The method was immunoSEQ multiplex PCR; TCRdb's version includes in-frame clones alone and lacks a portion of them. Altogether some 150,000 clones are present, less than 10% being singletons, with the ten largest covering approximately 0.69%. Germline lookup yields CDR1 PRHDT and CDR2 FYEKMQ (reference sequence). Trimming cost V 1 base and J 6 bases, with 7 bases left between them. The CDR3 loop spans 12 amino acids. This sequence joins TRBV13 and TRBJ2-7, with TRBD2 as a possible D gene (5 bases). Material for sequencing was central memory CD4+ T cells from blood. This receptor was identified in a woman in her thirties or forties in good health. For the CDR3, the DNA is TGTGCCAGCAGCTTAGACGGAGGCGAGCAGTACTTC. Translated, it gives CASSLDGGEQYF.